The clone carrying this T cell receptor beta chain came up many times. The antigen remains undetermined. In germline, CDR1 is LGHDT, CDR2 YNNKEL (reference sequence). This CDR3 has 11 amino acids. V was clipped by 2 bases and J by 4 bases, with 3 bases between them. Amplification of the TCR beta CDR3 regions used RNA transcripts (as template). An initial RT-PCR round employing HTBI primers preceded a second-round multiplex PCR. From the multiplex PCR reads, TCRdb called clonotypes with MiXCR, one entry per CDR3 protein. The sample shows 350,000 to 400,000 distinct CDR3 sequences, 15% of them seen only once. The data are from a study of Graves' ophthalmopathy and Graves' hyperthyroidism. Study outcomes and limitations: Blood was where most expanded thyroid clonotypes above 0.001 frequency also turned up.

The material sequenced was peripheral blood. The chain has TRBV3-1 and TRBJ2-7; D gene ambiguous. The source of this sequence is a young woman with stable Graves' hyperthyroidism. The DNA of the CDR3 is TGTGCCAGCAGCCAATGGTACGAGCAGTACTTC. Translation: CASSQWYEQYF.